Sequencing of this T cell receptor beta chain was carried out in a study of cytomegalovirus exposure and HLA in healthy donors. Notes on the study in general: Across donors, presence/absence analyses took sequencing depth to be roughly uniform.

The PCR employed 60 Vbeta primers together with 13 Jbeta primers. Clones were read by immunoSEQ multiplex PCR, and TCRdb kept only the in-frame ones, dropping some. The table shows 150,000 to 200,000 clones, with about four fifths occurring only once. The germline V and J ends were trimmed by 2 bases and 2 bases, with 6 bases remaining between them. The V gene's germline CDR1 is GTSNPN and CDR2 SVGIG (reference sequence). This CDR3 region has 12 residues. Comments on this clone: Its antigen is as yet unknown.

V is TRBV30 and J is TRBJ1-1; D is ambiguous. Material: PBMCs. This sequence originates from a woman aged 18-29 years in good health and CMV-seronegative. The CDR3: CAWSSVNTEAFF. CDR3 nucleotide sequence: TGTGCCTGGAGTTCTGTAAACACTGAAGCTTTCTTT.